This TCR beta chain was retrieved from a study of blood T cell repertoires in COVID-19. The overall study: The study drew acute and convalescent COVID-19 samples from the United States, Italy and Spain. PBMCs, B-cell-depleted T cells, or T cells provided the cDNA or gDNA that made up the material.

Original processing notes: By means of reference gene primer amplification, nucleated cell counts were estimated. TCRdb's copy holds only in-frame clones and misses some; the assay was immunoSEQ multiplex PCR. For V, J and clone size, that table is used; D and trimming come from the DNA. Among some 55,000 clones, less than 95% were seen once, and the ten largest hold 7% to 9%. Germline V gene data show CDR1 as MNHNS and CDR2 as SASEGT. The CDR3 contains 16 residues. Germline trimming cut 2 bases from V and 3 bases from J; bases unmatched to any gene: 7. The specimen was peripheral blood. The TCR sequence derives from a woman in her thirties or forties with active COVID-19. This rearrangement joins TRBV6-1 to TRBJ1-5, with TRBD1 identical over 7 bases. The CDR3 sequence: CASSEFPTGDNQPQHF. As DNA, the CDR3 is TGTGCCAGCAGTGAATTCCCCACAGGGGACAATCAGCCCCAGCATTTT.